There are a few counts of the clone carrying this TCR beta chain. The method was immunoSEQ multiplex PCR; TCRdb's version includes in-frame clones alone and lacks a portion of them. The repertoire holds 130,000 or so clones, with approximately 84% as singletons. The data were taken from a study of blood T cell repertoires in COVID-19. Trimming left V 5 bases short and J 15 bases short, with 21 bases between. There are 13 residues in the CDR3. Germline lookup yields CDR1 LNHDA and CDR2 SQIVND (reference sequence). This sequence originates from a man in his sixties with acute or convalescent COVID-19. The rearrangement joins TRBV19 to TRBJ2-3; D might be TRBD2 (6 bases). Sample: peripheral blood. CDR3 amino acids: CASSPWDSKPPYF. The CDR3 region has the DNA TGTGCCAGTAGTCCATGGGACTCGAAACCCCCCTATTTT. Complete variable domain (other parts from reference TRBV19 and TRBJ2-3): DGGITQSPKYLFRKEGQNVTLSCEQNLNHDAMYWYRQDPGQGLRLIYYSQIVNDFQKGDIAEGYSVSREKKESFPLTVTSAQKNPTAFYLCASSPWDSKPPYFGPGTRLTVL.